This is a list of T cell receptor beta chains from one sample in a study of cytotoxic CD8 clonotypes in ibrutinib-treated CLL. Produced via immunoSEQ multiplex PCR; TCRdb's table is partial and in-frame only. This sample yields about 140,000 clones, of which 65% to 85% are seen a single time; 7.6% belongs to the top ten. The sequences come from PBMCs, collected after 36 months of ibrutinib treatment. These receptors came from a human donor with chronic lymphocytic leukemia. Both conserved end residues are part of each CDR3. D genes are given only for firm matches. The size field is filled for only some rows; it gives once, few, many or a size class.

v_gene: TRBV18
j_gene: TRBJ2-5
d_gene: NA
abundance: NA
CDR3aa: CASSPRAGFRQETQYF
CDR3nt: TGTGCCAGCTCACCGCGGGCGGGTTTCCGCCAAGAGACCCAGTACTTC

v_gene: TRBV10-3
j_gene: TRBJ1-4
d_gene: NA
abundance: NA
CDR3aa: CAISEGYRVGEKLFF
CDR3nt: TGTGCCATCAGTGAGGGTTACAGGGTGGGTGAAAAACTGTTTTTT

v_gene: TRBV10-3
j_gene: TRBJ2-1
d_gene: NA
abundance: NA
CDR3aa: CAISSRGEEQFF
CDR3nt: TGTGCCATCAGTTCCAGGGGCGAGGAGCAGTTCTTC

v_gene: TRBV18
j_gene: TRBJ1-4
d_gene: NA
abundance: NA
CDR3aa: CASSRERGTNEKLFF
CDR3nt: TGTGCCAGCTCAAGGGAAAGGGGAACTAATGAAAAACTGTTTTTT

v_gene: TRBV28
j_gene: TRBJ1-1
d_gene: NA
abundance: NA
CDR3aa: CASSTGGTNTEAFF
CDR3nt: TGTGCCAGCAGTACGGGGGGCACGAACACTGAAGCTTTCTTT

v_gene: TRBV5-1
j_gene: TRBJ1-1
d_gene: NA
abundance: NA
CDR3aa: CASSGGSTDGNTEAFF
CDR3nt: TGCGCCAGCAGCGGCGGATCGACGGATGGGAACACTGAAGCTTTCTTT

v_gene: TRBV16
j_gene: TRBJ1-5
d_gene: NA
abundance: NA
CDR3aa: CASSQSWVSQGNQPQHF
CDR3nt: TGTGCCAGCAGCCAATCGTGGGTAAGCCAGGGCAATCAGCCCCAGCATTTT

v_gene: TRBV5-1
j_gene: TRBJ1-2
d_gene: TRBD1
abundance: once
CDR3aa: CASSLGSGDRTSLGF
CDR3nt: TGCGCCAGCAGCTTGGGAAGTGGGGACAGGACCAGTCTTGGATTC

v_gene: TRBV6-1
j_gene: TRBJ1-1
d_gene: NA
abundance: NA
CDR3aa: CASSEAVRNTEAFF
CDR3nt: TGTGCCAGCAGTGAGGCAGTCCGAAACACTGAAGCTTTCTTT

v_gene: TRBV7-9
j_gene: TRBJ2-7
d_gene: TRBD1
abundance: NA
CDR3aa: CASSLLGTGEYEQYF
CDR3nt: TGTGCCAGCAGCCTTCTCGGGACAGGCGAGTACGAGCAGTACTTC

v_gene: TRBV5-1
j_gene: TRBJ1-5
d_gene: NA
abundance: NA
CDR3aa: CASSLDALGPYSNQPQHF
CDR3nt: TGCGCCAGCAGCTTGGATGCGCTCGGCCCTTATAGCAATCAGCCCCAGCATTTT

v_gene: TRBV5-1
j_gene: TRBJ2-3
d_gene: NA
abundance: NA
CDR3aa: CASSLIHGTMGADTQYF
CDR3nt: TGCGCCAGCAGCTTGATACACGGTACCATGGGGGCAGATACGCAGTATTTT

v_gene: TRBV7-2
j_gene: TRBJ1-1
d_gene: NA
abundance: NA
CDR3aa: CASSDPTISEAFF
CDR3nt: TGTGCCAGCAGCGATCCGACAATAAGTGAAGCTTTCTTT

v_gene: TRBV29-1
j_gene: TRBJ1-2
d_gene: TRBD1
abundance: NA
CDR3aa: CSVQGAQGVGKGYTF
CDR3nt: TGCAGCGTCCAGGGGGCACAGGGTGTGGGGAAGGGCTACACCTTC

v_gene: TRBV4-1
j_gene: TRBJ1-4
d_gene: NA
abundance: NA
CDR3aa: CASSQMTGNPATNEKLFF
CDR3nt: TGCGCCAGCAGCCAGATGACAGGCAATCCTGCAACTAATGAAAAACTGTTTTTT

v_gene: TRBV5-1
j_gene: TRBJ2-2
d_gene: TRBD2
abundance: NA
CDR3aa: CASSSWTSGGMNTGELFF
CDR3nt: TGCGCCAGCAGCTCCTGGACTAGCGGGGGGATGAACACCGGGGAGCTGTTTTTT

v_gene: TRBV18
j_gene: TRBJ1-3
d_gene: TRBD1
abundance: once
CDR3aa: CASSPLGTGVSGNTIYF
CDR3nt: TGTGCCAGCTCACCACTCGGGACAGGGGTGTCTGGAAACACCATATATTTT

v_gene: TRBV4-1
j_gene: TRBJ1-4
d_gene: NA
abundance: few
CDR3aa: CASRKQGTNEKLFF
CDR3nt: TGCGCCAGCAGGAAACAAGGGACTAATGAAAAACTGTTTTTT

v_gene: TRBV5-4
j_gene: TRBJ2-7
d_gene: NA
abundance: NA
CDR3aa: CASSFQGSEQYF
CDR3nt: TGTGCCAGCAGCTTTCAGGGATCCGAGCAGTACTTC

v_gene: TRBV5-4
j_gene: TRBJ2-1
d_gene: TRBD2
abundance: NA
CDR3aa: CASSFGLAGGREQFF
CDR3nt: TGTGCCAGCAGCTTCGGTCTAGCGGGGGGCCGGGAGCAGTTCTTC

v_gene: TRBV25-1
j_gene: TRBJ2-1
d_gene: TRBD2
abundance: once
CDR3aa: CASSGFLAGGNNEQFF
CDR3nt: TGTGCCAGCAGTGGGTTCCTAGCGGGGGGGAACAATGAGCAGTTCTTC

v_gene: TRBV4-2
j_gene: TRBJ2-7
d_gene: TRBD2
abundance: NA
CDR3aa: CASSQDTRLAGGPHYEQYF
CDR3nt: TGTGCCAGCAGCCAAGATACAAGACTAGCGGGAGGGCCCCACTACGAGCAGTACTTC

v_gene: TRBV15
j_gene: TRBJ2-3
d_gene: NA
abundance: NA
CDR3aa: CATSRVRDLRTDTQYF
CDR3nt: TGTGCCACCAGCAGAGTTAGGGACTTACGCACAGATACGCAGTATTTT

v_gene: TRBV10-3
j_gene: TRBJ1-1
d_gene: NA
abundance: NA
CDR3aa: CAISELRGNTEAFF
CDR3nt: TGTGCCATCAGTGAATTACGGGGGAACACTGAAGCTTTCTTT

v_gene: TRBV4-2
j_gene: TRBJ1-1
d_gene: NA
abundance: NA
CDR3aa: CASSPRTAREAFF
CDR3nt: TGTGCCAGCAGCCCGAGGACAGCCCGTGAAGCTTTCTTT

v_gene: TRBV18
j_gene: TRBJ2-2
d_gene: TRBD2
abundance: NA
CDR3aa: CASSRRLAYHPSGELFF
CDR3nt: TGTGCCAGCTCACGAAGACTAGCCTACCATCCGTCCGGGGAGCTGTTTTTT

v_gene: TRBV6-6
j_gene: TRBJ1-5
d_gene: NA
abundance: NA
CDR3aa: CASSYRGSNQPQHF
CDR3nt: TGTGCCAGCAGTTACAGGGGTAGCAATCAGCCCCAGCATTTT

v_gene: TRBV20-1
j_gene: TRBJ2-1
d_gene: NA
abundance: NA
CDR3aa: CSARGKNEQFF
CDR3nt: TGCAGTGCTAGAGGGAAAAATGAGCAGTTCTTC

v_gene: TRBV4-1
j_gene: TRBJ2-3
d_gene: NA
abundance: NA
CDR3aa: CASSQGLGLTDTQYF
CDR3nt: TGCGCCAGCAGCCAGGGACTGGGCCTCACAGATACGCAGTATTTT

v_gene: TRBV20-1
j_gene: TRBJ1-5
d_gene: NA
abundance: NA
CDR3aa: CSARKEPQHF
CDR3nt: TGCAGTGCTAGAAAGGAGCCCCAGCATTTT

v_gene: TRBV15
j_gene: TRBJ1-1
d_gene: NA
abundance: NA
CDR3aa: CATSREGHQNTEAFF
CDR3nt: TGTGCCACCAGCAGAGAGGGACACCAGAACACTGAAGCTTTCTTT

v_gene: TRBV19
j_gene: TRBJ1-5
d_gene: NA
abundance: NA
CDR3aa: CASSIPYSNQPQHF
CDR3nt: TGTGCCAGTAGTATCCCTTATAGCAATCAGCCCCAGCATTTT

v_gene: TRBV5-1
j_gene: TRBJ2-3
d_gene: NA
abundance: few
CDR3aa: CASSLSDTQYF
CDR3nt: TGCGCCAGCAGCTTGTCAGATACGCAGTATTTT

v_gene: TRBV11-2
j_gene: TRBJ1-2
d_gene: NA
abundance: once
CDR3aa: CASSSLSSYGYTF
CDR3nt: TGTGCCAGCAGCTCGCTTTCGAGCTATGGCTACACCTTC

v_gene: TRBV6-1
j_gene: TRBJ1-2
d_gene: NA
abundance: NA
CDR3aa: CASGTMFGPMGYTF
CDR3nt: TGTGCCAGCGGAACCATGTTCGGCCCTATGGGCTACACCTTC

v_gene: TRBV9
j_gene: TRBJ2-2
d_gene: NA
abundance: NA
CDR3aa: CASSGDGELFF
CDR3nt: TGTGCCAGCAGCGGCGACGGGGAGCTGTTTTTT

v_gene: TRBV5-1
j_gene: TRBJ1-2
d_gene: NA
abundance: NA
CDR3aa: CASSSSQGKPNYGYTF
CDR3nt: TGCGCCAGCAGCTCCTCACAGGGAAAACCTAACTATGGCTACACCTTC

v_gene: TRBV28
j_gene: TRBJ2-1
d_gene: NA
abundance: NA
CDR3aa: CASSVSWPGAYNEQFF
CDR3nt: TGTGCCAGCAGTGTTTCATGGCCAGGCGCCTACAATGAGCAGTTCTTC

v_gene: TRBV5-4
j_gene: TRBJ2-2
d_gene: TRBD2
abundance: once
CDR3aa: CASSVTSGRTGELFF
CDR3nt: TGTGCCAGCAGCGTGACTAGCGGGCGCACCGGGGAGCTGTTTTTT

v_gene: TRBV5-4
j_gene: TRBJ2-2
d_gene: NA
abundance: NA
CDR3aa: CASSLNSGSRTGELFF
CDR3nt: TGTGCCAGCAGCTTGAACTCGGGAAGCCGCACCGGGGAGCTGTTTTTT

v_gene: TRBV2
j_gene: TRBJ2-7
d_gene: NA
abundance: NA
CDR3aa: CASSEQVGSQYF
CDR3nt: TGTGCCAGCAGTGAGCAAGTCGGATCGCAGTACTTC

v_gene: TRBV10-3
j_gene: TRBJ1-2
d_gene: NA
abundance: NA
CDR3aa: CAISEGGGYTF
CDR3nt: TGTGCCATCAGTGAGGGGGGTGGCTACACCTTC

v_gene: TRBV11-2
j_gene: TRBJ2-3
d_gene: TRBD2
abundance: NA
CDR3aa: CASSSGGDTQYF
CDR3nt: TGTGCCAGCAGCTCGGGGGGAGATACGCAGTATTTT

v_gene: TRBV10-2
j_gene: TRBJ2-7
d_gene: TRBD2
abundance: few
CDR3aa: CASSDKSGGPYEQYF
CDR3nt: TGCGCCAGCAGTGACAAGAGCGGGGGGCCCTACGAGCAGTACTTC

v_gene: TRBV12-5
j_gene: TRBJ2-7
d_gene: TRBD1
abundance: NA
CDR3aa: CASGLTNLRQGTRRYEQYF
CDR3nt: TGTGCTAGTGGTTTGACAAATCTTAGACAGGGAACAAGACGCTACGAGCAGTACTTC